This entry lists 8 T cell receptor beta chains sequenced from one sample in a study of molecular identifiers for immune sequencing clone quantification. TCRdb independently ran MiXCR on the PCR reads; one entry per CDR3 protein. The sample lists approximately 670,000 distinct CDR3 sequences, 20% occurring once. Sequencing was performed on naive CD8+ T cells from blood, with Jurkat cell RNA spiked in. The subset was: FACS-sorted CD8+CD4-CCR7+CD45RA+ naive T cells. Receptors originate from a human donor in good health. Some libraries in this study had Jurkat cell RNA spiked in.

Comment on this clonotype: A much larger clone differs from this one at a single base, so this may be a read error. CDR3 in DNA: TGTGCCAGCAGTACAGGGCCTGGGACAGGGAATGGCTGCACCTTC. As protein: CASSTGPGTGNGCTF. This chain joins TRBV6-5 and TRBJ1-2; 9 bases match TRBD1. Germline CDR1 is MNHEY and CDR2 is SVGAGI. The CDR3 is made up of 15 amino acids.

For this clonotype: A much larger clonotype is one base distant, so this may be a read error. The chain employs TRBV6-2 or TRBV6-3 and TRBJ2-7; tentatively, D is TRBD2 (5 bases). The germline CDR1 and CDR2 sequences are MNHEY and SVGEGT. The CDR3 is 14 amino acids. The CDR3 bases are TGTGCCAGCGAGGGCCTGGGAGTTTCCTACGAGCAGCACTTC. Translating it yields CASEGLGVSYEQHF.

About this clonotype itself: A much larger clonotype is one base distant, so this may be a read error. The V gene is TRBV7-3, the J gene TRBJ1-3; D call uncertain. Trimming shortened V by 3 bases and J by 0 bases, and 9 bases separated the two germline ends. The CDR3 runs to 15 residues. The germline gives CDR1 SGHTA, CDR2 FQGTGA. The CDR3 here is CASSFNGVSGNTIYF. The CDR3 nucleotides read TGTGCCAGCAGCTTCAACGGCGTCTCTGGAAACACCATATATTTT.

The rearrangement uses TRBV7-6 and TRBJ1-1; 7 positions agree with TRBD1. The CDR3 runs to 16 residues. V shed 1 base and J 1 base; nucleotides not matched to a gene: 6. The germline CDR1 and CDR2 sequences are SGHVS and FNYEAQ. The CDR3 bases are TGTGCCAGCAGCTTAGTGACAGGGTGGGAGAACACTGAAGCTTTCTTT. Encoded protein: CASSLVTGWENTEAFF.

V gene TRBV11-2 combines with J gene TRBJ2-2; D is undetermined. The CDR3 runs to 12 residues. The germline CDR1 and CDR2 sequences are SGHAT and FQNNGV. Trimming cost V 7 bases and J 1 base, with 4 bases left between them. The CDR3 nucleotides read TGTGCCAGCATGCTGAACACCGGGGAGCTGTTTTTT. This translates into CASMLNTGELFF.

This clonotype was detected ten times or more. The chain recombines TRBV12-3 or TRBV12-4 with TRBJ1-1; the match to TRBD1 covers 8 bases. CDR3 length equals 15 residues. With 7 bases clipped from V and 1 base from J, the junction kept 8 bases outside the gene matches. This chain's CDR3 is CASTYLTGANTEAFF. CDR3 DNA sequence: TGTGCCAGCACCTACCTGACAGGGGCGAACACTGAAGCTTTCTTT.

The table lists this clonotype with many counts. The CDR3 here is CASSLSIPSVHTQYF. As DNA, the CDR3 is TGTGCCAGCAGTTTATCGATCCCTAGCGTCCATACGCAGTATTTT. The chain carries TRBV27 and TRBJ2-3; maybe TRBD2 (6 bases). Per germline, CDR1 MNHEY and CDR2 SMNVEV (reference sequence). The CDR3 consists of 15 residues. Trimming cost V 0 bases and J 7 bases, with 14 bases left between them.

Concerning this clonotype: A much larger clone lies one base from this, so it may be a read error. The chain combines TRBV19 with TRBJ2-7; D might be TRBD1 (5 bases). CDR1 LNHDA and CDR2 SQIVND come from the germline V gene (reference sequence). The CDR3 length is 13 residues. CDR3: CASSIQGTYELYF. The CDR3 bases are TGTGCCAGTAGTATACAGGGAACCTACGAGCTGTACTTC.